The source of this T cell receptor (beta chain) is a study of shared clonotypes between healthy human individuals. Notes on this clone: The target antigen is unknown.

The study's findings and limits: Sequencing depth was a factor that was expected to affect clonotype sharing among donors.

Method: immunoSEQ multiplex PCR; TCRdb's copy keeps in-frame clones and lacks some. Here the sample spans 2 million or so clones, about 95% being singletons. Trimming took 5 bases from V and 9 from J, leaving 14 bases between them. The germline CDR1 and CDR2 sequences are SGHAT and FQNNGV. This CDR3 has 13 residues. CD8 cells regarded as naive lacked CD45RO, were positively chosen for CCR7, and omitted terminally differentiated effector memory CD45RA+ cells. The sequence came from a man between 18 and 29 years old in good health. This chain joins TRBV11-2 and TRBJ1-3; D perhaps matches TRBD1 (5 bases). Sample: naive CD8+ T cells sorted from blood. The CDR3 sequence is CASSKGDEGTIYF. In nucleotides, the CDR3 is TGTGCCAGCAGCAAAGGGGATGAGGGCACCATATATTTT.